The TCR beta chain under discussion was sequenced for a study of T cell changes during pregnancy in multiple sclerosis. The protocol was immunoSEQ multiplex PCR, while the TCRdb copy is restricted to in-frame clones and leaves out a portion. Of about 130,000 clones listed, roughly 95% are singletons. Germline lookup yields CDR1 MDHEN and CDR2 SYDVKM. The CDR3 sequence is 15 residues long. V was shortened by 5 bases and J by 3 bases, with 17 bases between the two germline ends. Source: peripheral blood, taken after pregnancy. This chain uses TRBV28 with TRBJ2-7; D perhaps matches TRBD1 (6 bases). The TCR was taken from a female donor with multiple sclerosis, enrolled in a pregnancy study. CDR3 protein: CASSITGTGDYEQYF. The DNA of the CDR3 is TGTGCCAGCAGTATAACAGGGACCGGCGACTACGAGCAGTACTTC. The full variable domain, in which reference TRBV28 and TRBJ2-7 provide the parts outside the CDR3, is DVKVTQSSRYLVKRTGEKVFLECVQDMDHENMFWYRQDPGLGLRLIYFSYDVKMKEKGDIPEGYSVSREKKERFSLILESASTNQTSMYLCASSITGTGDYEQYFGPGTRLTVT.